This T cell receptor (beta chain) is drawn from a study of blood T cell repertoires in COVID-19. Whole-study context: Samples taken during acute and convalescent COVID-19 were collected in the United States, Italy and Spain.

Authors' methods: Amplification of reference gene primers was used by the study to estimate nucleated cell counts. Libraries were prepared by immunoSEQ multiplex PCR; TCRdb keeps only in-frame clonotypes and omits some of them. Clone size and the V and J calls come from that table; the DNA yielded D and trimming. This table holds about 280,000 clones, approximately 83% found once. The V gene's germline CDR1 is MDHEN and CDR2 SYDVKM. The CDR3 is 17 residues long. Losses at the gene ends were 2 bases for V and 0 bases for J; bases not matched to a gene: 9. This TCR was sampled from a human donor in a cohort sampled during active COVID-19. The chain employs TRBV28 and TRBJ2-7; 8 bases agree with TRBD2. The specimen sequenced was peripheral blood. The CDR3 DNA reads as TGTGCCAGCAGTTTAGGAGGGGGAGCGGGAGTCTCCTACGAGCAGTACTTC. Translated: CASSLGGGAGVSYEQYF.